The text below deals with one TCR beta chain. The source of the sample is a study of identical twins. TCRdb reprocessed the 5' RACE reads with MiXCR, giving one entry per CDR3 protein. The sample lists more than 400,000 distinct CDR3 sequences; over 12% were seen once. V was pared by 1 base and J by 6 bases, with 7 bases between. The CDR3 contains 13 residues. The germline CDR1 and CDR2 sequences are SGHVS and FQNEAQ. The sample also formed part of further work on yellow fever vaccine responses in identical twins.

The origin of this receptor is a woman aged 18-29 years in good health. Sequenced: CD4+ T cells sorted from blood. This chain joins TRBV7-8 and TRBJ1-5; D gene ambiguous. CDR3 sequence reads: CASSLDLGQPQHF. CDR3 nucleotide sequence: TGTGCCAGCAGCTTAGATTTAGGTCAGCCCCAGCATTTT.